This record looks at one T cell receptor beta chain sequence and its context. This sample was taken from a study of T cell repertoires in ileal Crohn's disease. Germline values: CDR1 SGHAT, CDR2 FQDESV (reference sequence). This CDR3 spans 14 amino acids. Trimming took 5 bases from V and 2 from J; bases not matched to a gene: 4. Libraries were prepared by immunoSEQ multiplex PCR; TCRdb keeps only in-frame clonotypes and omits some of them. The table shows some 8,000 clones, with around four fifths occurring only once. The gene calls are TRBV11-1 and TRBJ2-3, with 7 bases fitting TRBD2. The source material was ileal tissue. This sequence originates from an adult with Crohn's disease. The CDR3 protein is CASSPSGDTDTQYF. The CDR3 nucleotides are TGTGCCAGCAGCCCTAGCGGTGACACAGATACGCAGTATTTT.